These 8 T cell receptor beta chains were all obtained from the same sample, sequenced in a study of cytomegalovirus exposure and HLA in healthy donors. 60 Vbeta and 13 Jbeta primers were used in PCR. Only in-frame clones appear in the TCRdb table, and some are missing; sequencing was by immunoSEQ multiplex PCR. The sample yields 140,000 or so clones, around 80% seen once. Specimen: PBMCs. The source of these receptors is a woman aged 30 to 39 in good health and CMV-seronegative.

The V gene is TRBV7-3, the J gene TRBJ1-2; TRBD1 is a possible D gene (5 bases). The CDR3 extends over 14 amino acids. The germline CDR1 and CDR2 sequences are SGHTA and FQGTGA. V lost 5 bases and J 2 bases, leaving 12 bases between the germline ends. CDR3 sequence: CASSAGGRNYGYTF. The DNA of the CDR3 is TGTGCCAGCAGCGCCGGGGGGAGGAACTATGGCTACACCTTC.

The chain links TRBV28 to TRBJ1-5; the match to TRBD1 covers 7 bases. This CDR3 is built from 14 residues. V lost 2 bases and J lost 9; bases outside the gene matches: 7. In germline, CDR1 is MDHEN, CDR2 SYDVKM. CDR3: CASSLEQGIRPQHF. The CDR3 coding sequence is TGTGCCAGCAGTTTAGAACAGGGGATTCGGCCCCAGCATTTT. The variable domain in full, with the rest retrieved from reference TRBV28 and TRBJ1-5, is DVKVTQSSRYLVKRTGEKVFLECVQDMDHENMFWYRQDPGLGLRLIYFSYDVKMKEKGDIPEGYSVSREKKERFSLILESASTNQTSMYLCASSLEQGIRPQHFGDGTRLSIL.

The CDR3 DNA follows: TGTGCCAGCAGCGGGGGGGACAGTGAGAATGAAAAACTGTTTTTT. Its translation: CASSGGDSENEKLFF. This chain joins TRBV9 and TRBJ1-4, with TRBD1 matching over 7 bases. This CDR3 spans 15 amino acids. CDR1 is SGDLS and CDR2 is YYNGEE in the germline V gene. J gave up 5 bases and V 3 bases, and 7 bases lay outside the gene matches.

The V and J genes are TRBV30 and TRBJ2-1, with 10 bases that match TRBD2. Germline values: CDR1 GTSNPN, CDR2 SVGIG (reference sequence). This CDR3 has 18 residues. V dropped 1 base and J dropped 0; count of bases not matched to a gene: 9. In DNA, the CDR3 is TGTGCCTGGAGTGGGGGAGCTAGCGGGGGCGGCTCCTACAATGAGCAGTTCTTC. Amino acid sequence: CAWSGGASGGGSYNEQFF. Looking up the rest from reference TRBV30 and TRBJ2-1 gives the full variable domain: SQTIHQWPATLVQPVGSPLSLECTVEGTSNPNLYWYRQAAGRGLQLLFYSVGIGQISSEVPQNLSASRPQDRQFILSSKKLLLSDSGFYLCAWSGGASGGGSYNEQFFGPGTRLTVL.

The chain's CDR3 is CASSGTGTYEQYF. Written as DNA, the CDR3 is TGTGCCAGCAGTGGGACTGGAACCTACGAGCAGTACTTC. The J gene is TRBJ2-5, the V gene TRBV27, with D tentatively TRBD2 (6 bases). The tail of the sequence fits TRBJ2-7 better, so the J call may be wrong. Germline V gene data show CDR1 as MNHEY and CDR2 as SMNVEV (reference sequence). This CDR3 contains 13 residues.

J is TRBJ2-5 and V is TRBV5-1; unclear D gene. The J call may be incorrect, as the DNA end agrees better with TRBJ2-7. CDR3 size: 13 residues. Germline CDR1 is SGHRS and CDR2 is YFSETQ. CDR3 sequence: CASSTEISYEQYF. The CDR3 nucleotides are TGCGCCAGCTCTACGGAGATCTCCTACGAGCAGTACTTC.

The V gene is TRBV7-9, the J gene TRBJ1-5, with D possibly matching TRBD1 (6 bases). This CDR3 region has 13 residues. CDR1 is SEHNR, CDR2 FQNEAQ, per germline (reference sequence). Trimming left V 5 bases short and J 5 bases short, with 10 bases between. The CDR3 DNA reads as TGTGCCAGCAGCCAACAGGGATATCAGCCCCAGCATTTT. Translated: CASSQQGYQPQHF.

In this sample, this clone turned up a few times. This chain links TRBV5-6 with TRBJ1-5; 8 bases are a match to TRBD1. This CDR3 spans 15 amino acids. J gave up 6 bases and V 5 bases, and 10 bases lay outside the gene matches. Germline loops: CDR1 SGHDT, CDR2 YYEEEE. CDR3 protein: CASSFGTGQGQPQHF. In nucleotides, the CDR3 is TGTGCCAGCAGTTTTGGGACAGGCCAGGGTCAGCCCCAGCATTTT.